This T cell receptor beta chain is drawn from a study of blood T cell repertoires in COVID-19. In the study overall: Sources were T cells, B-cell-depleted T cells, or PBMCs; the material itself was cDNA or gDNA.

Original processing methods: Using reference gene primer amplification, nucleated cell counts were estimated. Sequencing was performed with immunoSEQ multiplex PCR; in TCRdb, only in-frame clones are kept and a portion is missing. Clone size and the V and J calls come from that table; the DNA yielded D and trimming. The sample shows some 220,000 clones, 84% of them seen only once. The CDR3 contains 15 residues. Trimming took 4 bases from V and 1 from J; bases not matched to a gene: 6. In germline, CDR1 is SGDLS, CDR2 YYNGEE. The clonotype was recovered from a man aged 45 to 65 with acute or convalescent COVID-19. The chain combines TRBV9 with TRBJ2-3; 7 nucleotides align to TRBD2. The sample comprised peripheral blood. The CDR3 region has the DNA TGTGCCAGCAGCCTACTAGCGAGGGGCACAGATACGCAGTATTTT. Its protein is CASSLLARGTDTQYF.